This T cell receptor beta chain was identified during a study of beta chain features in type 1 diabetes. Findings of the study overall: In these data, an HLA type influence on TCRB rearrangement remained unresolved.

The single heparinised draw taken from each donor contained around 110 mL of blood on average. Sorted populations all had greater than 95% purity. Sequencing targeted expressed TCRB transcripts, as all isolated RNA had been reverse transcribed. Profiling relied on immunoSEQ multiplex PCR, and the TCRdb table lists in-frame clones only, not all of them. The repertoire holds under 900,000 clones, with 17% as singletons. This clone came up a few times. What it binds is not known. This TCR was sampled from a woman under 30 in good health. Sequencing used naive CD4+ T cells from blood.

The CDR3 sequence: CASSRLLTPGLAGSSHEQFF. CDR3 nucleotide sequence: TGCGCCAGCAGCCGTCTCCTCACACCGGGACTAGCGGGAAGCTCGCATGAGCAGTTCTTC. The J gene is TRBJ2-1, the V gene TRBV4-3; TRBD2 agrees at 13 bases. J gave up 8 bases and V 4 bases, and 20 bases lay outside the gene matches. Germline V gene data show CDR1 as LGHNA and CDR2 as YSLEER. The CDR3 consists of 20 residues.